The table lists the clone carrying this T cell receptor (beta chain) with many counts. One junction end does not reproduce the germline sequence, and a read error may be involved. The time point was: persistent/refractory GD, antithyroid drugs over 5 years with positive TRAb. Generation of the TCR library employed RNA extracted from PBMCs. CDR3 length equals 15 residues. Arm-PCR of CDR3 regions and iRepertoire HTBI primers were used to build TCR beta libraries. One entry per CDR3 protein, called by TCRdb with MiXCR from the multiplex PCR reads. Counted here are 350,000 to 450,000 distinct CDR3 sequences, less than 25% occurring once; the ten biggest clones make up roughly 20%. This specimen comes from a study of regulatory T cells in long-lasting Graves disease. Study in general: The criterion for persistent Graves' disease was over 5 years of antithyroid drugs with positive TSH receptor antibodies.

The receptor comes from a female donor with Graves disease. The chain links TRBV12-3 or TRBV12-4 to TRBJ2-7, with 12 bases that match TRBD1. This sample comprised peripheral blood mononuclear cells (PBMCs), obtained when the disease was refractory, from a patient treated with antithyroid drugs. CDR3 DNA: TGTGCCAGCAGCTTAGGCGGGACAGGGGGCTTCGAGCAGTACTTC. This codes for CASSLGGTGGFEQYF.